What follows are 6 T cell receptor beta chains derived from one specimen sequenced in a study of T-cell reconstitution after alpha-beta-depleted transplantation in children. Using unique molecular identifiers, the investigators prepared the TCRbeta library. TCRdb re-analysed the PCR reads in MiXCR, keeping a single row per CDR3 protein. This sample has 550,000 to 600,000 distinct CDR3 sequences, with 20% to 25% found just once. The sequences come from PBMCs, mostly from graft donor cells, collected 360 days after TCRalphabeta/CD19-depleted stem cell transplant. The receptors were gathered from a boy younger than two who had a stem cell transplant for acute myeloid leukemia, so the T cells may come from the graft donor.

This clonotype has only a few counts. V and J are TRBV9 and TRBJ2-3; D possibly matches TRBD1 or TRBD2 (6 bases each). V lost 4 bases and J lost 4, with 19 bases in between. Germline V CDR1 and CDR2: SGDLS, YYNGEE. The CDR3 loop spans 16 amino acids. The chain's CDR3 is CASSPGSRGESDTQYF. For the CDR3, the DNA is TGTGCCAGCAGCCCAGGGTCGAGGGGGGAGTCAGATACGCAGTATTTT.

The chain has TRBV6-6 and TRBJ1-6; possibly TRBD1 for D (5 bases). This CDR3 has 13 amino acids. Trimming cost V 5 bases and J 7 bases, with 9 bases left between them. The V gene's germline CDR1 is MNHNY and CDR2 SVGAGI (reference sequence). CDR3 amino acids: CASSQGGNSPLHF. CDR3 bases: TGTGCCAGCAGTCAGGGAGGAAATTCACCCCTCCACTTT.

The rearrangement links TRBV20-1 to TRBJ1-3; D is uncertain. Germline V gives CDR1 DFQATT, CDR2 SNEGSKA (reference sequence). The CDR3 sequence is 14 residues long. V was pared by 2 bases and J by 4 bases, with 12 bases between. The DNA of the CDR3 is TGCAGTGCTAGATTGACGGGCAGAGGAAACACCATATATTTT. Protein sequence: CSARLTGRGNTIYF.

In its sample, this clonotype was seen a few times. This chain connects TRBV2 to TRBJ2-7; no clear D. V gave up 7 bases and J gave up 0 bases, with 7 bases separating them. The germline CDR1 and CDR2 sequences are SNHLY and FYNNEI. There are 12 residues in the CDR3. CDR3 loop: CASMHTSYEQYF. The CDR3 DNA is TGTGCCAGCATGCACACCTCCTACGAGCAGTACTTC.

There are many counts of this clonotype. V gene TRBV5-5 combines with J gene TRBJ2-1, with D perhaps TRBD1 (6 bases). The germline V and J ends were trimmed by 1 base and 5 bases, with 10 bases remaining between them. Per the germline V gene, CDR1 is SGHKS and CDR2 is YYEKEE (reference sequence). There are 14 residues in the CDR3. The chain's CDR3 is CASSLSRGDNEQFF. CDR3 nucleotides: TGTGCCAGCAGCTTGTCCAGGGGAGACAATGAGCAGTTCTTC.

This clonotype occurred a few times. V is TRBV6-5 and J is TRBJ2-7, with D possibly being TRBD1 or TRBD2 (5 bases each). The CDR3 runs 15 residues. CDR1 is MNHEY and CDR2 is SVGAGI in the germline V gene. V lost 2 bases and J lost 3, with 14 bases in between. CDR3 region: CASSYKPGLIYEQYV. The CDR3 coding sequence is TGTGCCAGCAGTTACAAACCGGGGCTTATCTACGAGCAGTACGTC.